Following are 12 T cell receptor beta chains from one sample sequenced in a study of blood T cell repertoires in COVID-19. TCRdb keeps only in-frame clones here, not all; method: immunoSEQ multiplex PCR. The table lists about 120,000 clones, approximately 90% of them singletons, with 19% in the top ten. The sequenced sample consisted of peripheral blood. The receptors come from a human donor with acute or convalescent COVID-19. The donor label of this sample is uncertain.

CDR3 sequence: CASSEGTGLYEQYF. As DNA, the CDR3 is TGTGCCAGCAGTGAAGGAACAGGCCTCTACGAGCAGTACTTC. The J gene is TRBJ2-7, the V gene TRBV6-1; TRBD1 might be the D (5 bases). The ends were cut back, 1 base at V and 3 bases at J, with 10 bases in the middle. The CDR3 spans 14 residues. Germline V gives CDR1 MNHNS, CDR2 SASEGT.

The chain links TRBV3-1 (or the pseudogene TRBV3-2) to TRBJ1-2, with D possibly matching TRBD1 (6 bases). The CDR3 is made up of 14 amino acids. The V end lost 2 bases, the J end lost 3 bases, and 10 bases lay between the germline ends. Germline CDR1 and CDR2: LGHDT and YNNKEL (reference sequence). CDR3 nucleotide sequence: TGTGCCAGCAGCCAACCACCAGGGGACTATGGCTACACCTTC. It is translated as CASSQPPGDYGYTF.

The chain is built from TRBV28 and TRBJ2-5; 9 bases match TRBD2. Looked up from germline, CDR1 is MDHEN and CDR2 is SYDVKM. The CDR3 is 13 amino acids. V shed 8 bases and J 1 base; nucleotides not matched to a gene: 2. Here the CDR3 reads CASGGGAQETQYF. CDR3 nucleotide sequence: TGTGCCAGCGGCGGGGGGGCCCAAGAGACCCAGTACTTC.

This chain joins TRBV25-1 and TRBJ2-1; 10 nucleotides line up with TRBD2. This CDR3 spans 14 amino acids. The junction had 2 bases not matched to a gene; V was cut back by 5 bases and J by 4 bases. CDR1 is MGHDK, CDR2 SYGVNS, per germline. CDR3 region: CASSPTSGYNEQFF. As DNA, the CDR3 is TGTGCCAGCAGTCCGACTAGCGGGTACAATGAGCAGTTCTTC.

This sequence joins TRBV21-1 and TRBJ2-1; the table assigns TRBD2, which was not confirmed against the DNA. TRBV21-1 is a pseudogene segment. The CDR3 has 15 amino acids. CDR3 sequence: CASSKLKLRGNEQFF. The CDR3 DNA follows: TGTGCCAGCAGCAAACTGAAGCTACGTGGCAATGAGCAGTTCTTC.

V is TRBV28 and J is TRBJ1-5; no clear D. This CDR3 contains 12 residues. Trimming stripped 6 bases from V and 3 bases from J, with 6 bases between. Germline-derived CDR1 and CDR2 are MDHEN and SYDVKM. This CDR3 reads CASRTPNQPQHF. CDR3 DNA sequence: TGTGCCAGCAGGACACCCAATCAGCCCCAGCATTTT.

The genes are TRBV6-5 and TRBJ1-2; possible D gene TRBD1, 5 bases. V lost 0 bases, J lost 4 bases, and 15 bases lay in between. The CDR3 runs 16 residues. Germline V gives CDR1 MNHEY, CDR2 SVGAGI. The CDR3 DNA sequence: TGTGCCAGCAGTTACTCTCCAGGAGGGGCTCTCTATGGCTACACCTTC. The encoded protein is CASSYSPGGALYGYTF.

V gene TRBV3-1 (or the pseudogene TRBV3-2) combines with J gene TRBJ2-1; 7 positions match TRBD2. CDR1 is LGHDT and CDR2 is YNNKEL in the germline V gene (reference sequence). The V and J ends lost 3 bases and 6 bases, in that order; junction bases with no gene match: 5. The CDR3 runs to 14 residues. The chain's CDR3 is CASSQGREGNEQFF. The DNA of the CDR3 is TGTGCCAGCAGCCAGGGCAGGGAGGGCAATGAGCAGTTCTTC.

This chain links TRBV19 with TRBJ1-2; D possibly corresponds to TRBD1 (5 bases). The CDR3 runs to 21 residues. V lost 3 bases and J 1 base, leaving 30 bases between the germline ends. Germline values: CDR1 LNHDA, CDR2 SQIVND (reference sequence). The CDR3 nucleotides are TGTGCCAGTAGTATTAAAAACACCCCGGGACTTCTGAGGGGATTTAACTATGGCTACACCTTC. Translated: CASSIKNTPGLLRGFNYGYTF.

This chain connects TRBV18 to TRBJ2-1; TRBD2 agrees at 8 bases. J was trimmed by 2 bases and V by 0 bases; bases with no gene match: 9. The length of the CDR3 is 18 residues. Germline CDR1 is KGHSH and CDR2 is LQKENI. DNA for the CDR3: TGTGCCAGCTCACCACCGGAAACGGGAGGGGAGGCCTACAATGAGCAGTTCTTC. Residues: CASSPPETGGEAYNEQFF. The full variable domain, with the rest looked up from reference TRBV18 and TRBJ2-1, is NAGVMQNPRHLVRRRGQEARLRCSPMKGHSHVYWYRQLPEEGLKFMVYLQKENIIDESGMPKERFSAEFPKEGPSILRIQQVVRGDSAAYFCASSPPETGGEAYNEQFFGPGTRLTVL.

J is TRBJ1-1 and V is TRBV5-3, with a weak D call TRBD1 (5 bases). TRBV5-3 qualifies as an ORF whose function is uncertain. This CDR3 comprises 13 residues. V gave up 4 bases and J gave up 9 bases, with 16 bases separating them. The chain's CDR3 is CARSPGGGQKAFF. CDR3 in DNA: TGTGCCAGAAGCCCGGGGGGTGGACAAAAAGCTTTCTTT.

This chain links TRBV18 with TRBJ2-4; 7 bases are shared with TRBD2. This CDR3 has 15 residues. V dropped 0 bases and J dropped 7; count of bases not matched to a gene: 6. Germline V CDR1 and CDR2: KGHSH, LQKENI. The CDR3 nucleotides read TGTGCCAGCTCACCACCGAACAGCGGGGCCAACATTCAGTACTTC. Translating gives CASSPPNSGANIQYF.